This T cell receptor (beta chain) was captured in a study of CD8 T cells in Susac syndrome. Study-level information: When blood was collected, patients with Susac syndrome were therapy-naive, were taking corticosteroids, or were receiving intravenous immunoglobulin alone. Overall study findings and caveats: The CD4+ T cell repertoires of Susac syndrome were found to show no clonal expansion.

CDR3 length: 15 amino acids. In germline, CDR1 is SEHNR, CDR2 FQNEAQ (reference sequence). Trimming took 5 bases from V and 4 from J; bases not matched to a gene: 7. In regard to this clonotype: The antigen is not known.

Negative isolation yielded CD4+ and CD8+ T cells, and FACS enriched TEMRA cells. A quantity of about 0.45 to 1 ug RNA underwent reverse transcription using random hexamers. MiXCR was run by TCRdb on the immunoSEQ multiplex PCR reads, yielding one entry per CDR3 protein. The sample contains under 200,000 distinct CDR3 sequences, 90% to 97% of which appear only once. Sequencing input: CD4+ T cells from PBMCs. The clonotype originates from a human donor with Susac syndrome. This chain connects TRBV7-9 to TRBJ2-2; 7 bases are a match to TRBD1. For the CDR3, the DNA is TGTGCCAGCAGCGTAGAGAACAGGGGCACCGGGGAGCTGTTTTTT. Amino acid sequence: CASSVENRGTGELFF.